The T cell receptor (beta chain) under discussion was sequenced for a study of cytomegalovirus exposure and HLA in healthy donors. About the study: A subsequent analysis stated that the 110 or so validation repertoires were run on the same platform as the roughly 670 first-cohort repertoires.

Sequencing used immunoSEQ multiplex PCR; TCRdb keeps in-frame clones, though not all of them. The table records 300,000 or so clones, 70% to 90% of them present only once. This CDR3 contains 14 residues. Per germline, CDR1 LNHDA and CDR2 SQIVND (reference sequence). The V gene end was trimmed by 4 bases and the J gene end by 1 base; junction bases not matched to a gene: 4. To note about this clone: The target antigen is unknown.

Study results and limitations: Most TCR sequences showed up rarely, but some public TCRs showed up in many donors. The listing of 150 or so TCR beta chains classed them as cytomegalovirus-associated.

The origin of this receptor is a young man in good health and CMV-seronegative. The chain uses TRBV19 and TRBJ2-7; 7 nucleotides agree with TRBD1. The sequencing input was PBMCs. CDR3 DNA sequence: TGTGCCAGTAGTACGCAGACAGGGTCCTACGAGCAGTACTTC. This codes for CASSTQTGSYEQYF. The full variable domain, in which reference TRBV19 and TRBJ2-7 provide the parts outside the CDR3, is DGGITQSPKYLFRKEGQNVTLSCEQNLNHDAMYWYRQDPGQGLRLIYYSQIVNDFQKGDIAEGYSVSREKKESFPLTVTSAQKNPTAFYLCASSTQTGSYEQYFGPGTRLTVT.